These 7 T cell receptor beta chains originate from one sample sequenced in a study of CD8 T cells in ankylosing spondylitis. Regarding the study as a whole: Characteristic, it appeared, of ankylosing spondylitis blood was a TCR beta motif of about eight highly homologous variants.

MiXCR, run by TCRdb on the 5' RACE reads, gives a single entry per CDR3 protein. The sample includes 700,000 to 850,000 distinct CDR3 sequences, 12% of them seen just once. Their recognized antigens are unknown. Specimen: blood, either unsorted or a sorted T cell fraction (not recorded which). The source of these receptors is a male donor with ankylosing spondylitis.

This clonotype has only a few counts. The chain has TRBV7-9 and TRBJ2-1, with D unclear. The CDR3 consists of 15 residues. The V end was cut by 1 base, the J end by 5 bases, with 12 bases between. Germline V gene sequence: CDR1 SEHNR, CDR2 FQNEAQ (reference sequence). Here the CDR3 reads CASSLGMGLNNEQFF. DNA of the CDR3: TGTGCCAGCAGCTTAGGGATGGGCCTCAACAATGAGCAGTTCTTC. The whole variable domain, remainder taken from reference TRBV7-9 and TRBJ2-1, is DTGVSQNPRHKITKRGQNVTFRCDPISEHNRLYWYRQTLGQGPEFLTYFQNEAQLEKSRLLSDRFSAERPKGSFSTLEIQRTEQGDSAMYLCASSLGMGLNNEQFFGPGTRLTVL.

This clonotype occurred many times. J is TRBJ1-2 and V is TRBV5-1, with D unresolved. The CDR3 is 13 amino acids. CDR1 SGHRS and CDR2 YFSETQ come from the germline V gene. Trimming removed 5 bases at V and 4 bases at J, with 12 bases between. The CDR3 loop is CASRGSSPYGYTF. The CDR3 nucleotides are TGCGCCAGCAGAGGTAGCAGCCCCTATGGCTACACCTTC.

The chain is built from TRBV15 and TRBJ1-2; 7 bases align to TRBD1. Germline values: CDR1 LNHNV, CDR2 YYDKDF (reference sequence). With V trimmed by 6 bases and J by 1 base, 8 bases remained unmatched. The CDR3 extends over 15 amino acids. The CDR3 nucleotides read TGTGCCACCAGGGGGGGGACAGTTTTTAACTATGGCTACACCTTC. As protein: CATRGGTVFNYGYTF.

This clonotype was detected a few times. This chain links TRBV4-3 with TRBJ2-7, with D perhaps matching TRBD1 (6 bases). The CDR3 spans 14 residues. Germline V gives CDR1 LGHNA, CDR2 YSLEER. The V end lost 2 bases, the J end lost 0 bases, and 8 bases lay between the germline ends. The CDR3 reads CASSQQTGSYEQYF. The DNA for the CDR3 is TGCGCCAGCAGCCAACAGACAGGCTCCTACGAGCAGTACTTC.

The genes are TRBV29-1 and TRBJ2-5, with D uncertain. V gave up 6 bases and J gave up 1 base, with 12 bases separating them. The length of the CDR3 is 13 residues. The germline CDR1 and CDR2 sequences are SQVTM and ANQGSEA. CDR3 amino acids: CSVAGSVQETQYF. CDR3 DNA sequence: TGCAGCGTGGCCGGGTCTGTCCAAGAGACCCAGTACTTC. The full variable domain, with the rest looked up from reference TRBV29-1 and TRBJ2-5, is SAVISQKPSRDICQRGTSLTIQCQVDSQVTMMFWYRQQPGQSLTLIATANQGSEATYESGFVIDKFPISRPNLTFSTLTVSNMSPEDSSIYLCSVAGSVQETQYFGPGTRLLVL.

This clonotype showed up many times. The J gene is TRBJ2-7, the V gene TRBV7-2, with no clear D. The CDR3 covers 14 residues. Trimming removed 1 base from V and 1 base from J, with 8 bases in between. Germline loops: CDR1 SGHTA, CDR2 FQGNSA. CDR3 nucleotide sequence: TGTGCCAGCAGCTTAGACATTGGTTCCTACGAGCAGTACTTC. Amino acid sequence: CASSLDIGSYEQYF.

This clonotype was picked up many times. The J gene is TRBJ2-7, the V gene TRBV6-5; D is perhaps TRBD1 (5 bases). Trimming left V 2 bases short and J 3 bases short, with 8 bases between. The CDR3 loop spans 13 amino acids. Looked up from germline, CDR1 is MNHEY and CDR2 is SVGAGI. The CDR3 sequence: CASSYDRYYEQYF. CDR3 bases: TGTGCCAGCAGTTACGACAGATACTACGAGCAGTACTTC.